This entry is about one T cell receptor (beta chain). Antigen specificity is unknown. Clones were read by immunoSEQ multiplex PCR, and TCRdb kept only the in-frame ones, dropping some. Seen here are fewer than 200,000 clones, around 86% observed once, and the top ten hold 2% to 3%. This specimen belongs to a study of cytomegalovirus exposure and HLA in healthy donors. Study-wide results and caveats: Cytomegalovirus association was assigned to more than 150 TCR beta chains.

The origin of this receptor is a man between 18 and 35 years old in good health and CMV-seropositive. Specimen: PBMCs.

The CDR3 DNA reads as TGCAGCGTTGACGGGACTAGCGGGAAGGGAGATACGCAGTATTTT. This encodes CSVDGTSGKGDTQYF. The V and J genes are TRBV29-1 and TRBJ2-3, with 13 bases matching TRBD2. CDR1 and CDR2 (germline): SQVTM, ANQGSEA. CDR3 length: 15 amino acids. V lost 3 bases and J lost 5; bases outside the gene matches: 5.